These T cell receptor beta chains were read from a single sample in a study of blood T cell repertoires in COVID-19. TCRdb's copy holds only in-frame clones and misses some; the assay was immunoSEQ multiplex PCR. The sample has just over 150,000 clones; 65% to 90% are singletons. The sequenced sample was peripheral blood. The receptor source for this set is a woman between 45 and 65 years old with acute or convalescent COVID-19. Both conserved end residues are part of each CDR3. Fields, in order: CDR3 DNA, CDR3 protein, J gene, D gene, clone size, V gene. D genes are given only for firm matches. Clone size appears in some rows only: once, few, many, or a class for an expanded clone.

TGCGCCAGCAGCCGAGCGGGCGAGTCCATATCCTACGAGCAGTACTTC,CASSRAGESISYEQYF,TRBJ2-7,.,.,TRBV5-1
TGCGCCAGCAGCCAAGATGGCCGGGGGGGCTGGGAGACCCAGTACTTC,CASSQDGRGGWETQYF,TRBJ2-5,TRBD2,.,TRBV4-1
TGTGCCAGCAGTTCCCCGACTGGTCGGCGGGTGAATGAGCAGTTCTTC,CASSSPTGRRVNEQFF,TRBJ2-1,.,.,TRBV27
TGTGCCAGCAGCTTTACAGGAACAACTAACTATGGCTACACCTTC,CASSFTGTTNYGYTF,TRBJ1-2,.,once,TRBV7-2
TGTGCCAGCAGCTTAGCCGGGACAGGGGGGTACGAGCAGTACTTC,CASSLAGTGGYEQYF,TRBJ2-7,TRBD1,.,TRBV7-2
TGTGCCAGCTCACAGGAGACAGATACGCAGTATTTT,CASSQETDTQYF,TRBJ2-3,.,.,TRBV2
TGTGCCAGCAGTTACGTCTCGAACACTGAAGCTTTCTTT,CASSYVSNTEAFF,TRBJ1-1,.,.,TRBV6-6
TGTGCCAGCAGCGTAGGGGGAGGGCAGTTGTACGAGCAGTACTTC,CASSVGGGQLYEQYF,TRBJ2-7,.,.,TRBV5-4
TGTGCCAGCAGCCGGAATACAGGGGGTGAGACTGAAGCTTTCTTT,CASSRNTGGETEAFF,TRBJ1-1,TRBD1,.,TRBV7-9
TGTGCCAGCAACACTTGGGGGCCAGCCGAGCAGTTCTTC,CASNTWGPAEQFF,TRBJ2-1,.,.,TRBV7-9
TGTGCCATCAGTGAGTCGAGCAGGGGCAGAGAGACCCAGTACTTC,CAISESSRGRETQYF,TRBJ2-5,.,.,TRBV10-3
TGTGCCTGGAGTGTAGCCCGTGAAAAACTGTTTTTT,CAWSVAREKLFF,TRBJ1-4,.,.,TRBV30
TGTGCCAGCAGCTTAGCTAGCGGGAGGCTCAATGAGCAGTTCTTC,CASSLASGRLNEQFF,TRBJ2-1,TRBD2,.,TRBV7-9
TGTGCCAGCAGCTTAGTGGGCCGCTATGGCTACACCTTC,CASSLVGRYGYTF,TRBJ1-2,.,.,TRBV7-9
TGTGCCACCAGTGACCCCAATTCAGGCACCACTGAAGCTTTCTTT,CATSDPNSGTTEAFF,TRBJ1-1,.,.,TRBV24-1
TGTGCCAGTAGTGTGGGACTAGCGCCAGATACGCAGTATTTT,CASSVGLAPDTQYF,TRBJ2-3,TRBD2,.,TRBV19
TGCGCCAGCAGACAGGAAACCCATGGCTCTGAAGCTTTCTTT,CASRQETHGSEAFF,TRBJ1-1,.,once,TRBV5-1
TGTGCCAGCAGCCGCCTCGGGAGCGGGGGGGCGGGCACAGATACGCAGTATTTT,CASSRLGSGGAGTDTQYF,TRBJ2-3,TRBD2,.,TRBV3-1/TRBV3-2
TGTGCCAGCAGCGCCCGGGACAGGGGGCTCCCCAGCTCCTACGAGCAGTACTTC,CASSARDRGLPSSYEQYF,TRBJ2-7,TRBD1,.,TRBV9
TGTGCCAGCAGCGTATTCGGGGACAGAAATGAAAAACTGTTTTTT,CASSVFGDRNEKLFF,TRBJ1-4,TRBD1,.,TRBV9
TGTGCCAGCAGCTTAGGGGCCCATACAGATACGCAGTATTTT,CASSLGAHTDTQYF,TRBJ2-3,.,few,TRBV7-3
TGCGCCAGCAGCTTGGCTGGGACACAATATAATTCACCCCTCCACTTT,CASSLAGTQYNSPLHF,TRBJ1-6,.,few,TRBV5-1
TGTGCCAGCTCCACACTAGCGGCACAAGAGACCCAGTACTTC,CASSTLAAQETQYF,TRBJ2-5,TRBD2,.,TRBV18
TGCGCCAGCAGCCGAGTACCGGGACAGGGGGTATATGGCTACACCTTC,CASSRVPGQGVYGYTF,TRBJ1-2,TRBD1,.,TRBV4-3
TGTGCCAGCAGCCAAGGGCTAGCGGGGCCCACCGGGGAGCTGTTTTTT,CASSQGLAGPTGELFF,TRBJ2-2,TRBD2,.,TRBV3-1/TRBV3-2
TGTGCCAGTAGTACGGTTAACACCGGGGAGCTGTTTTTT,CASSTVNTGELFF,TRBJ2-2,.,.,TRBV19
TGTGCCAGCAGCCCCGAAGGGGAGAGGGGACAGGGATCCTACGAGCAGTACTTC,CASSPEGERGQGSYEQYF,TRBJ2-7,.,.,TRBV21-1
TGTGCCATCAGTGAGTCGGGGGAGGCTGGGAGAGATGAAAAACTGTTTTTT,CAISESGEAGRDEKLFF,TRBJ1-4,.,.,TRBV10-3
TGTGCCAGCAGTCCGCTACAGAAAAAACTGTTTTTT,CASSPLQKKLFF,TRBJ1-4,.,.,TRBV12-3/TRBV12-4
TGTGCCAGCAGTGCAGGGCTACCTGGGGCCAACGTCCTGACTTTC,CASSAGLPGANVLTF,TRBJ2-6,.,.,TRBV2
TGTGCCAGCGGGACAGGCGGATCACCCCTCCACTTT,CASGTGGSPLHF,TRBJ1-6,TRBD1,.,TRBV2